One sample yielded the 20 T cell receptor beta chains listed below, sequenced in a study of cytomegalovirus exposure and HLA in healthy donors (dated by TCRdb to about 2017). The library was generated by the immunoSEQ multiplex PCR assay. For the multiplex PCR, a mixture combining 60 forward primers for TCR Vbeta segments and 13 reverse primers for TCR Jbeta segments was used. TCRdb stores this immuneACCESS table with in-frame sequences only. Part of the clones is absent; in the studies checked, under half of the shortfall reflects unresolved V genes, and no reason is known for the rest. The sample includes more than 85,000 clones, with roughly 79% observed a single time. Jointly, the top ten make up approximately 2% of the sample. The sample consisted of PBMCs. These receptors were collected from a man in his forties or fifties in good health and CMV-seronegative.

This clone was seen more than once but under ten times. This chain joins TRBV2 and TRBJ1-1; D unresolved. The germline V gene encodes CDR1 SNHLY and CDR2 FYNNEI. This CDR3 has 13 residues. The germline V and J ends were trimmed by 5 bases and 5 bases, with 12 bases remaining between them. The CDR3 nucleotides are TGTGCCAGCAGTCGGACTTGGTTGACTGAAGCTTTCTTT. Translated: CASSRTWLTEAFF.

This chain uses TRBV5-5 with TRBJ2-7; 7 positions match TRBD2. This CDR3 comprises 15 residues. Trimming took 0 bases from V and 9 from J; bases not matched to a gene: 12. CDR1 and CDR2 (germline): SGHKS, YYEKEE (reference sequence). This CDR3 reads CASSLDITGGRRQYF. CDR3 sequence (DNA): TGTGCCAGCAGCTTGGACATAACGGGGGGACGGAGGCAGTACTTC.

The chain combines TRBV27 with TRBJ1-4, with D perhaps matching TRBD1 (6 bases). V lost 10 bases and J 7 bases, leaving 22 bases between the germline ends. The CDR3 is 15 amino acids. The germline V gene has CDR1 MNHEY and CDR2 SMNVEV (reference sequence). The DNA for the CDR3 is TGTGCCATCTTTATTGGGGGGAGGGGGAGTGAAAAACTGTTTTTT. It encodes CAIFIGGRGSEKLFF.

This chain connects TRBV6-5 to TRBJ1-5; 11 positions agree with TRBD1. This CDR3 has 16 residues. The trim removed 4 bases at V and 5 bases at J, leaving 7 bases unmatched. The germline V gene encodes CDR1 MNHEY and CDR2 SVGAGI. The CDR3 sequence: CASSSLMGQGDQPQHF. The CDR3 DNA reads TGTGCCAGCAGTTCCCTAATGGGACAGGGGGATCAGCCCCAGCATTTT.

This clone was detected once. The chain is built from TRBV18 and TRBJ2-1; D possibly corresponds to TRBD2 (5 bases). The CDR3 length is 15 residues. V was clipped by 1 base and J by 1 base, with 8 bases between them. Germline CDR1 reads KGHSH; CDR2 reads LQKENI. The CDR3 DNA follows: TGTGCCAGCTCACCACTGGAGCGGTCCTACAATGAGCAGTTCTTC. It specifies CASSPLERSYNEQFF. Together with reference TRBV18 and TRBJ2-1, the CDR3 gives the full variable domain: NAGVMQNPRHLVRRRGQEARLRCSPMKGHSHVYWYRQLPEEGLKFMVYLQKENIIDESGMPKERFSAEFPKEGPSILRIQQVVRGDSAAYFCASSPLERSYNEQFFGPGTRLTVL.

The chain joins TRBV19 to TRBJ2-3; 9 nucleotides line up with TRBD1. Germline CDR1 and CDR2: LNHDA and SQIVND (reference sequence). CDR3 length: 17 residues. The trim removed 8 bases at V and 0 bases at J, leaving 12 bases unmatched. The CDR3 DNA reads as TGTGCCAGTTCGGACAGGGGTACGAGGGGCAGCACAGATACGCAGTATTTT. Translated, it gives CASSDRGTRGSTDTQYF.

In its sample, this clone was seen a few times. The gene calls are TRBV6-5 and TRBJ2-2; possibly TRBD2 for D (6 bases). The CDR3 runs 13 residues. From germline, CDR1 is MNHEY and CDR2 SVGAGI. V gave up 11 bases and J gave up 2 bases, with 12 bases separating them. The CDR3 DNA sequence: TGTGCCGGAGCGGGCATAAACACCGGGGAGCTGTTTTTT. Encoded protein: CAGAGINTGELFF.

In nucleotides, the CDR3 is TGTGCCAGCAGCTTAAATCCGGGGGGAGAGACCCAGTACTTC. Translation: CASSLNPGGETQYF. The V and J genes are TRBV7-2 and TRBJ2-5, with TRBD2 matching over 7 bases. The germline V gene encodes CDR1 SGHTA and CDR2 FQGNSA. V was clipped by 2 bases and J by 4 bases; unmatched bases: 4. The CDR3 totals 14 residues. Together with reference TRBV7-2 and TRBJ2-5, the CDR3 gives the full variable domain: GAGVSQSPSNKVTEKGKDVELRCDPISGHTALYWYRQSLGQGLEFLIYFQGNSAPDKSGLPSDRFSAERTGGSVSTLTIQRTQQEDSAVYLCASSLNPGGETQYFGPGTRLLVL.

CDR3 sequence reads: CASSLDTRSSYNSPLHF. The CDR3 bases are TGTGCCAGCAGCCTCGATACTCGGAGCTCCTATAATTCACCCCTCCACTTT. J is TRBJ1-6 and V is TRBV5-4; D gene unclear. This CDR3 has 17 amino acids. The germline V and J ends were trimmed by 4 bases and 0 bases, with 14 bases remaining between them. Germline CDR1 and CDR2: SGHNT and YYREEE (reference sequence).

The chain couples TRBV27 to TRBJ1-6; D possibly corresponds to TRBD1 (6 bases). Germline V gene sequence: CDR1 MNHEY, CDR2 SMNVEV (reference sequence). This CDR3 comprises 15 residues. Trimming removed 3 bases from V and 9 bases from J, with 15 bases in between. CDR3 in DNA: TGTGCCAGCAGTTTCTATTTAGGGGGAACTTCACCCCTCCACTTT. It encodes CASSFYLGGTSPLHF.

V is TRBV28 and J is TRBJ1-2, with D tentatively TRBD1 (6 bases). Germline V CDR1 and CDR2: MDHEN, SYDVKM. Trimming shortened V by 2 bases and J by 6 bases, and 19 bases separated the two germline ends. The CDR3 is 16 residues long. CDR3 loop: CASSLIVRDTQNGYTF. The CDR3 DNA follows: TGTGCCAGCAGTTTAATTGTTCGGGACACCCAAAATGGCTACACCTTC.

This chain connects TRBV29-1 to TRBJ2-7; weak D call: TRBD2 (6 bases). The CDR3 contains 12 residues. Trimming shortened V by 5 bases and J by 5 bases, and 13 bases separated the two germline ends. Germline V CDR1 and CDR2: SQVTM, ANQGSEA. As DNA, the CDR3 is TGCAGCGTTCGCTGGGGGGTAAACGAGCAGTACTTC. This translates into CSVRWGVNEQYF.

CDR3 DNA sequence: TGCGCCAGCAGCCCCTCGCCGGGACTAGCGGGAAGCTCCTACGAGCAGTACTTC. Its protein product is CASSPSPGLAGSSYEQYF. The rearrangement joins TRBV4-3 to TRBJ2-7; the match to TRBD2 covers 13 bases. This CDR3 is built from 18 residues. The V and J ends lost 4 bases and 0 bases, in that order; junction bases with no gene match: 9. Germline V gene sequence: CDR1 LGHNA, CDR2 YSLEER.

This chain joins TRBV27 and TRBJ1-5; maybe TRBD1 (6 bases). Trimming pared 3 bases from V and 3 bases from J, leaving 12 bases between. CDR3 length equals 15 residues. Germline V CDR1 and CDR2: MNHEY, SMNVEV (reference sequence). The CDR3 DNA is TGTGCCAGCAGTTTCGACAGGACCTCCAATCAGCCCCAGCATTTT. This gives the protein CASSFDRTSNQPQHF.

The V call is TRBV5-8, the J call TRBJ2-7; 7 bases match TRBD1. There are 14 residues in the CDR3. The trim removed 0 bases at V and 4 bases at J, leaving 4 bases unmatched. CDR1 is SGHTS, CDR2 YDEGEE, per germline. DNA of the CDR3: TGTGCCAGCAGCTTGGACAGGGGATCATACGAGCAGTACTTC. Residues: CASSLDRGSYEQYF.

V gene TRBV29-1 combines with J gene TRBJ2-7, with D possibly TRBD1 on 5 matching bases. Germline assignment: CDR1 SQVTM and CDR2 ANQGSEA. The germline V and J ends were trimmed by 5 bases and 5 bases, with 19 bases remaining between them. The CDR3 has 14 residues. The CDR3 DNA is TGCAGCGTTCTGAAAAGGGGAACATCTGACGAGCAGTACTTC. It encodes CSVLKRGTSDEQYF.

This chain uses TRBV5-5 with TRBJ1-6, with 11 bases matching TRBD1. CDR1 and CDR2 from the germline V gene are SGHKS and YYEKEE (reference sequence). V lost 3 bases to trimming and J lost 13 bases; unmatched junction nucleotides: 6. This CDR3 is built from 14 residues. The CDR3 loop reads CASSSTGQGGPLHF. CDR3 in DNA: TGTGCCAGCAGCTCCACGGGACAGGGGGGGCCCCTCCACTTT.

The rearrangement uses TRBV4-1 and TRBJ2-2; perhaps TRBD1 as D (6 bases). The CDR3 contains 15 residues. Germline V gives CDR1 MGHRA, CDR2 YSYEKL. V lost 0 bases and J lost 3, with 8 bases in between. CDR3: CASSQEGADTGELFF. DNA for the CDR3: TGCGCCAGCAGCCAAGAGGGGGCCGACACCGGGGAGCTGTTTTTT.

The rearrangement links TRBV30 to TRBJ2-7; TRBD1 might be the D (6 bases). This CDR3 has 15 amino acids. The germline V gene encodes CDR1 GTSNPN and CDR2 SVGIG (reference sequence). Trimming removed 2 bases from V and 2 bases from J, with 16 bases in between. The CDR3 loop is CAWSSQGLGTYEQYF. CDR3 nucleotide sequence: TGTGCCTGGAGTTCGCAGGGGTTGGGCACCTACGAGCAGTACTTC.

V usage is TRBV28 and J usage is TRBJ2-4; a weak D match, TRBD2 (5 bases). Trimming shortened V by 5 bases and J by 3 bases, and 17 bases separated the two germline ends. Looked up from germline, CDR1 is MDHEN and CDR2 is SYDVKM. CDR3 length equals 16 residues. This CDR3 reads CASSIPGNLGKNIQYF. The CDR3 DNA reads TGTGCCAGCAGTATCCCCGGGAACTTAGGCAAAAACATTCAGTACTTC.